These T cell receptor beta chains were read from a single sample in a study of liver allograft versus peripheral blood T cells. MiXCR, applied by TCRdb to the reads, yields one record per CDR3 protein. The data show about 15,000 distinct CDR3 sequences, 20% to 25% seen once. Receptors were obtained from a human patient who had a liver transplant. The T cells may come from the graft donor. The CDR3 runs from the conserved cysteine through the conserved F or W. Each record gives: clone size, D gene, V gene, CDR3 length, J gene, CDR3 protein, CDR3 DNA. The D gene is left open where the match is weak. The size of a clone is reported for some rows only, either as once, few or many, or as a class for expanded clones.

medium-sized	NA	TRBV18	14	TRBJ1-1	CASLQLRENTEAFF	TGTGCCAGCTTACAACTTCGCGAGAACACTGAAGCTTTCTTT
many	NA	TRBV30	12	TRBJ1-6	CAWSRTNSPLHF	TGTGCCTGGAGTAGGACTAATTCACCCCTCCACTTT
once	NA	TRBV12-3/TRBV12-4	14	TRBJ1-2	CASSFREQFYGYTF	TGTGCCAGCAGTTTCAGGGAACAATTCTATGGCTACACCTTC
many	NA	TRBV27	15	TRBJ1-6	CASSLADSYNSPLHF	TGTGCCAGCAGTCTGGCGGACTCCTATAATTCACCCCTCCACTTT
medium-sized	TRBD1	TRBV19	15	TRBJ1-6	CASQGQGVGNSPLHF	TGTGCCAGTCAGGGACAGGGGGTAGGAAATTCACCCCTCCACTTT
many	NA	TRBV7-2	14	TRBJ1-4	CASSLQSTDEKLFF	TGTGCCAGCAGCTTACAGAGCACGGATGAAAAACTGTTTTTT
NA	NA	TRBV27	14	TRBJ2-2	CASGDWGKVGELFF	TGTGCCAGCGGGGATTGGGGGAAAGTCGGGGAGCTGTTTTTT
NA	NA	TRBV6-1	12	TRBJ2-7	CASRDRPYEQYF	TGTGCCAGCAGGGACAGACCCTACGAGCAGTACTTC
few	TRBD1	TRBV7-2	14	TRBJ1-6	CASSHPRGESPLHF	TGTGCCAGCAGCCACCCCAGGGGGGAGTCACCCCTCCACTTT
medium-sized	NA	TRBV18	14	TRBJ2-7	CASSPPGAYYEQYF	TGTGCCAGCTCACCACCGGGTGCTTACTACGAGCAGTACTTC
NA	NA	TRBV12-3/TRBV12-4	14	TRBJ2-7	CASSFGQGLYEQYF	TGTGCCAGCAGTTTCGGGCAGGGGCTCTACGAGCAGTACTTC
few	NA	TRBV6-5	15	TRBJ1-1	CASSYSLSPSGEAFF	TGTGCCAGCAGTTACTCCTTATCACCCTCCGGGGAAGCTTTCTTT
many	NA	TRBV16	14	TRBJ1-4	CASSQSFSAGGLFF	TGTGCCAGCAGCCAATCGTTCTCGGCGGGTGGACTGTTTTTT
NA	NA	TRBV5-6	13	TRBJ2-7	CASSLVDSYEQYF	TGTGCCAGCAGCTTGGTAGATTCCTACGAGCAGTACTTC
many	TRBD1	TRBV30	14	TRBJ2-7	CAWSWDRGTYEQYF	TGTGCCTGGAGTTGGGACAGGGGAACCTACGAGCAGTACTTC
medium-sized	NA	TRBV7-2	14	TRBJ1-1	CASLTAREYLEAFF	TGTGCCAGCCTTACGGCCAGGGAGTACCTTGAAGCTTTCTTT
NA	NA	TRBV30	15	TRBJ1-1	CAWSVYPGGNTEAFF	TGTGCCTGGAGTGTATACCCGGGAGGGAACACTGAAGCTTTCTTT
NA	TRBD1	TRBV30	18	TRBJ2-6	CAFPGTGFGSSGANVLTF	TGTGCCTTCCCCGGGACAGGGTTTGGGTCGTCTGGGGCCAACGTCCTGACTTTC
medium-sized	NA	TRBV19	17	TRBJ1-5	CASSISFNIGGNQPQHF	TGTGCCAGTAGTATCAGCTTCAACATAGGGGGGAATCAGCCCCAGCATTTT
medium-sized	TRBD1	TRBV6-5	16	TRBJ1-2	CASSYLRTGGGYGYTF	TGTGCCAGCAGTTACCTGAGGACAGGGGGAGGCTATGGCTACACCTTC
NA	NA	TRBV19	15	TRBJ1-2	CASSIDADYLYGYTF	TGTGCCAGTAGTATAGATGCAGATTATCTATATGGCTACACCTTC
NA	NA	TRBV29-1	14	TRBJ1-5	CSVPRDGGNQPQHF	TGCAGCGTCCCCCGGGACGGAGGCAATCAGCCCCAGCATTTT
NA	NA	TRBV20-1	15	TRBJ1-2	CSARDPFSPPYGYTF	TGCAGTGCTAGAGATCCTTTCAGTCCCCCTTATGGCTACACCTTC
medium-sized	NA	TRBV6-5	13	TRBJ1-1	CASSYSRGSRAFF	TGTGCCAGCAGTTACTCCAGGGGCAGTAGGGCTTTCTTT
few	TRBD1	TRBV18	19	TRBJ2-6	CASSLEIQGAQAGANVLTF	TGTGCCAGCTCACTCGAGATACAGGGGGCTCAGGCTGGGGCCAACGTCCTGACTTTC
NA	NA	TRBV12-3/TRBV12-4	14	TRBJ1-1	CASSFRGQDTEAFF	TGTGCCAGCAGTTTCAGGGGCCAGGACACTGAAGCTTTCTTT
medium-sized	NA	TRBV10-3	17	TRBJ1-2	CAISEGFGGGGNYGYTF	TGTGCCATCAGTGAAGGGTTTGGAGGTGGTGGTAACTATGGCTACACCTTC
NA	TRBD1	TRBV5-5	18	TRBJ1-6	CASSRHRDRIILNSPLHF	TGTGCCAGCAGCAGACACAGGGACAGGATAATACTTAATTCACCCCTCCACTTT
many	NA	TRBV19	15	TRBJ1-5	CASSKGTFSNQPQHF	TGTGCCAGTAGTAAGGGGACCTTTAGCAATCAGCCCCAGCATTTT
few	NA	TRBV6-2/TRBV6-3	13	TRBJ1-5	CASSAYSNQPQHF	TGTGCCAGCAGTGCGTATAGCAATCAGCCCCAGCATTTT
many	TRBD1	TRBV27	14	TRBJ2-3	CASSLTGGIYTQYF	TGTGCCAGCAGTTTGACAGGGGGCATCTATACGCAGTATTTT
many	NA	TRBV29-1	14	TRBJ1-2	CSVVGIRSYYGYTF	TGCAGCGTTGTGGGGATACGCTCATACTATGGCTACACCTTC
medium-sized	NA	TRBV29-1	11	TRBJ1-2	CSALGGDGYTF	TGCAGCGCCCTAGGAGGGGATGGCTACACCTTC
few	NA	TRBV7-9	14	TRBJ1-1	CASSLEGGAAEAFF	TGTGCCAGCAGCTTAGAGGGGGGGGCTGCTGAAGCTTTCTTT
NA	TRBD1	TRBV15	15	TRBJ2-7	CATSRGGQGAHEQYF	TGTGCCACCAGCAGAGGGGGGCAGGGGGCCCACGAGCAGTACTTC
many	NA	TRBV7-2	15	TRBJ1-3	CASSARAASGNTIYF	TGTGCCAGCAGCGCTCGGGCCGCATCTGGAAACACCATATATTTT
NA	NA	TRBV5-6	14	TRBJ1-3	CASRRSHSGNTIYF	TGTGCCAGCAGAAGGTCGCACTCTGGAAACACCATATATTTT
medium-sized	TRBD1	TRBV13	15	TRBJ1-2	CASSLWTGGNYGYTF	TGTGCCAGCAGCTTGTGGACAGGGGGTAACTATGGCTACACCTTC
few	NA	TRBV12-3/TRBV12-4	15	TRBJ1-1	CASSLQRMGSTEAFF	TGTGCCAGCAGTCTTCAAAGGATGGGCTCCACTGAAGCTTTCTTT
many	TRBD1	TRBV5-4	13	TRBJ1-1	CASSKTGRTEAFF	TGTGCCAGCAGCAAGACAGGGAGAACTGAAGCTTTCTTT
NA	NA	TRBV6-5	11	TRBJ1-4	CASSTGRELFF	TGTGCCAGCAGTACAGGGAGAGAACTGTTTTTT
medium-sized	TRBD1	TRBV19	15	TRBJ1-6	CASSTPRQGNSPLHF	TGTGCCAGTAGTACTCCGCGACAGGGTAATTCACCCCTCCACTTT
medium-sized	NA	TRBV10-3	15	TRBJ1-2	CAISESRETNYGYTF	TGTGCCATCAGTGAGTCCAGGGAAACTAACTATGGCTACACCTTC
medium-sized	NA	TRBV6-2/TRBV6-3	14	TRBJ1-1	CASRLDSLFTEAFF	TGTGCCAGCAGACTCGACAGTCTTTTCACTGAAGCTTTCTTT
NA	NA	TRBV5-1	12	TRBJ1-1	CASSSGTTEAFF	TGCGCCAGCAGCTCAGGGACCACTGAAGCTTTCTTT
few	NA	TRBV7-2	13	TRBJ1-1	CASSLQGTTEAFF	TGTGCCAGCAGCTTGCAAGGGACCACTGAAGCTTTCTTT